This T cell receptor (beta chain) was found in a study of multiple sclerosis patients with progressive multifocal leukoencephalopathy (dated 2019 in TCRdb). Regarding the complete study: The study examined peripheral T and B cells of MS patients who developed PML (4 under natalizumab, 1 after alemtuzumab) and treated patients who did not. The goal of the study was to detect any JC virus-specific or public T-cell expansions that arose at the time of PML onset. From before therapy, through 6 and 12 months, up to PML onset, two natalizumab-treated patients who later developed PML were tracked longitudinally.

The V end loses 0 bases and the J end loses 5 bases, and a stretch of 11 bases separates them. As encoded in the germline V gene (reference sequence), CDR1 is LNHDA while CDR2 is SQIVND. The CDR3 contains 15 residues, cysteine and phenylalanine counted. Left in the record is the CDR3 DNA by itself, 45 bases read in frame from the first base. Amplification of TRB CDR3 regions from genomic DNA was performed at survey-level depth using the immunoSEQ two-step multiplex PCR. To estimate template counts and remove amplification bias, each PCR was spiked with synthetic inline TR CDR3 controls covering all V-J pairings. Reads were processed so that amplification and sequencing bias were reduced, and quantification was performed against synthetic TR CDR3 analogs. The authors' pipeline ran thus. In ImmunoSEQ Analyzer, raw data were processed so that out-of-frame sequences and CDR3s with stop codons were removed, with gene names following IMGT nomenclature. Normalized Shannon entropy, defined as 1 minus Pielou's evenness, was used to summarize repertoire diversity. TRB sequences were considered identical only when V gene, J gene and CDR3 were shared. Public PML clonotypes were CDR3s found in two or more PML-onset samples but not found earlier, in controls, or in public databases. CDR3 amino acid composition by position was analyzed with Skylign using the observed count method. TCRdb carries this immuneACCESS record with in-frame sequences only. Its versions omit some clonotypes, under half of them owing to an unresolved V gene in the studies checked, with the rest unexplained. D and trimming were read from the DNA, whereas the V and J calls and clone size are those reported in that table. Counted in this sample were about 30,000 clones; almost 90% of them appeared once. Of the sample, 1.3% falls within the top ten clones.

In the case of this clone: The specificity of this receptor is unknown. Base qualities are not at hand, and no much larger clone is one base apart.

Results and caveats for the whole study, not just this receptor: Analysis was restricted to peripheral blood, although for natalizumab-associated PML, cerebrospinal fluid or brain lymphocytes might be more informative. At the time PML developed, no common TRBV or TRBJ gene usage or preferential TRBV-TRBJ pairings were detected. Given the small, descriptive cohort, it remained unclear whether the study findings reflect JC virus infection or general immunocompromise. Less diverse TRB repertoires in most PML patients were suggested by lower normalized Shannon entropy, whereas values near 1 were observed in the natalizumab-treated controls. TRB clones with frequency above 0.5% were observed only in PML patients, but the clones expanded at PML onset were found to be already present before and during natalizumab therapy.

The sample's time point label, in plain terms: approximately 12 months of natalizumab therapy. According to the study, the label for this sample's treatment or condition signals: on natalizumab therapy at sampling. A few MS patients treated with natalizumab who did not develop PML were sampled longitudinally as controls. Every listed patient had received interferon beta before, and every PML patient was female. Blood samples for T1 were taken at 6 months of natalizumab therapy, and blood samples for T2 were taken at 12 months of natalizumab therapy. Ficoll-Hypaque density gradient centrifugation was used to isolate peripheral blood mononuclear cells.

The source is a human donor with multiple sclerosis. Material: PBMCs, obtained from a patient treated with natalizumab. The rearrangement joined TRBV19 to TRBJ2-1; the D gene identity is not certain. The CDR3 amino acid sequence is: CASSIEGDRHNEQFF. The nucleotides are TGTGCCAGTAGTATAGAGGGTGACCGGCACAATGAGCAGTTCTTC. Extended through the reference TRBV19 and TRBJ2-1 proteins, this CDR3 yields the full variable domain: DGGITQSPKYLFRKEGQNVTLSCEQNLNHDAMYWYRQDPGQGLRLIYYSQIVNDFQKGDIAEGYSVSREKKESFPLTVTSAQKNPTAFYLCASSIEGDRHNEQFFGPGTRLTVL.